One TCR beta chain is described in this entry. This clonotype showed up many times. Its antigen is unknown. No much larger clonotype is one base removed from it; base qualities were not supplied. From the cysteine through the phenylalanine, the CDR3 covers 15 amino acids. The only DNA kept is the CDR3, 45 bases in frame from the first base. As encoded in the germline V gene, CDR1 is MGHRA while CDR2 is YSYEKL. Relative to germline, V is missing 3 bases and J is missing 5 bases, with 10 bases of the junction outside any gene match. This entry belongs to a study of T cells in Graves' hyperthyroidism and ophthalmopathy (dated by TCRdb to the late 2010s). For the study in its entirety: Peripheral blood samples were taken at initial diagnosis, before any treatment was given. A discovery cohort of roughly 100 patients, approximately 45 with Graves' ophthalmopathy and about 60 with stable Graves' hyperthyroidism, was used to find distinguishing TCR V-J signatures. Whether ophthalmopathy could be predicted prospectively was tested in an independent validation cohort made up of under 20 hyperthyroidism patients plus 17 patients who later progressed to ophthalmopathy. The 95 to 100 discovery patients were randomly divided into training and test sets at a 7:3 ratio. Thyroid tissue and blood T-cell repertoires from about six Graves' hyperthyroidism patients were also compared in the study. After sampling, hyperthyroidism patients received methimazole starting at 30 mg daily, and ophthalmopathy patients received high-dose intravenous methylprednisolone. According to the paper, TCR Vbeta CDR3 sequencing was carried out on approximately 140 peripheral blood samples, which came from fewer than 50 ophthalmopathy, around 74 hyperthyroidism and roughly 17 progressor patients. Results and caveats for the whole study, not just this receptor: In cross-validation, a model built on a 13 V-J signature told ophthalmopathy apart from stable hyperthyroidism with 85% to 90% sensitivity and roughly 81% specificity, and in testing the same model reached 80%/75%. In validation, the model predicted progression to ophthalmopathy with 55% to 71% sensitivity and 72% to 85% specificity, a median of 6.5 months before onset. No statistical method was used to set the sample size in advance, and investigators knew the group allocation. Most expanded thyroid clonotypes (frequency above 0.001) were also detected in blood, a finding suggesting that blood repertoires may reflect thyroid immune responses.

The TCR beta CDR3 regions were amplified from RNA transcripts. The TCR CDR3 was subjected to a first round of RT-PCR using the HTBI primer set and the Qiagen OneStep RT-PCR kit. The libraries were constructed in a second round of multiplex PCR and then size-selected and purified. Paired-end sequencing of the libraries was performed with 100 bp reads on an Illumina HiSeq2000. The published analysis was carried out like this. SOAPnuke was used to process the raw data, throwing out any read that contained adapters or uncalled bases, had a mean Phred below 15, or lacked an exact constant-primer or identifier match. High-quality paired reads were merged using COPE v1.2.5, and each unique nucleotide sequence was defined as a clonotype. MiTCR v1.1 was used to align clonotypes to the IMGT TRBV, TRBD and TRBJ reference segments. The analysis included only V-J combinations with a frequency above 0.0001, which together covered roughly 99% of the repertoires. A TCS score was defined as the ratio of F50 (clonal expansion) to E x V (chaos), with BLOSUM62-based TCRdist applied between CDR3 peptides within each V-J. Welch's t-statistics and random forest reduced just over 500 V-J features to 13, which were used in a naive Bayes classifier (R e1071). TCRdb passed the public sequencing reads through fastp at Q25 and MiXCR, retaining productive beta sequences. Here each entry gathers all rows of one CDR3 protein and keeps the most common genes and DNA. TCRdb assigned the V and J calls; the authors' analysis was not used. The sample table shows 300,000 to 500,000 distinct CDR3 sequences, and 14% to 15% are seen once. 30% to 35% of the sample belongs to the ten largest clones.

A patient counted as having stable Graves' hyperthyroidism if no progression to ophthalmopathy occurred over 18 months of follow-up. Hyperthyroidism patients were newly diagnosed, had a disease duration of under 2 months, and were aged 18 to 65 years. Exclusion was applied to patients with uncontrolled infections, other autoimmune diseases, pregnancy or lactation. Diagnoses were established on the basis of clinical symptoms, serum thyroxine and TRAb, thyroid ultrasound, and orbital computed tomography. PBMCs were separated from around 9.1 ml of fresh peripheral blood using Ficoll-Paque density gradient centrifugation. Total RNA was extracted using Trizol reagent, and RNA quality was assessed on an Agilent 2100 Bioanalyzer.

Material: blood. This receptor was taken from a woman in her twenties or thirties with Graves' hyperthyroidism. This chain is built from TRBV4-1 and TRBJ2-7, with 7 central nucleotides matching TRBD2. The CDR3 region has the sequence CASSQAAGESHEQYF. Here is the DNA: TGCGCCAGCAGCCAGGCGGCGGGAGAATCCCACGAGCAGTACTTC.